This is a list of T cell receptor beta chains from one sample in a study of identical twins. TCRdb re-called the 5' RACE reads through MiXCR, storing one row per CDR3 protein. The table shows 540,000 or so distinct CDR3 sequences, with about 22% occurring only once. The data were also submitted as part of a second study, on yellow fever vaccine responses in identical twins.

Material for sequencing was CD4+ T cells sorted from blood. The receptors were sampled from a woman in her late teens or twenties in good health. Both conserved end residues are part of each CDR3. A D gene is named only where the DNA matches it firmly. Clone size is stated in some rows and not others, as once, few, many or a class when expanded.

clone_size	v_call	j_call	d_call	cdr3_aa	cdr3_nt
few	TRBV12-3/TRBV12-4	TRBJ2-1	-	CASSSGTPFGWEQFF	TGTGCCAGCAGTTCCGGGACTCCCTTTGGGTGGGAGCAGTTCTTC
many	TRBV7-2	TRBJ2-1	-	CASSQTMVSSYNEQFF	TGTGCCAGCAGCCAAACGATGGTTAGTTCCTACAATGAGCAGTTCTTC
few	TRBV7-3	TRBJ2-5	TRBD2	CASSLSPRGGETQYF	TGTGCCAGCAGCTTATCCCCCCGCGGGGGAGAGACCCAGTACTTC
few	TRBV24-1	TRBJ1-2	-	CATSERPLAGYTF	TGTGCCACCAGTGAAAGACCCCTGGCTGGCTACACCTTC
few	TRBV20-1	TRBJ1-2	-	CSARGTVLYGYTF	TGCAGTGCTAGAGGGACAGTCCTCTATGGCTACACCTTC
few	TRBV6-5	TRBJ2-3	-	CASSFNLDRGKRERDTQYF	TGTGCCAGCAGTTTTAACCTCGACAGGGGCAAGCGGGAGAGAGATACGCAGTATTTT
few	TRBV12-3/TRBV12-4	TRBJ2-1	TRBD2	CAGQAGGGSNEQFF	TGTGCCGGCCAAGCGGGAGGGGGGAGCAATGAGCAGTTCTTC
-	TRBV29-1	TRBJ1-1	-	CSVEVPAWAVPPGAFF	TGCAGCGTTGAAGTACCGGCGTGGGCGGTACCTCCAGGGGCTTTCTTT
few	TRBV11-2	TRBJ2-5	-	CASSLGAGQMETQYF	TGTGCCAGCAGCTTAGGGGCTGGACAGATGGAGACCCAGTACTTC
few	TRBV28	TRBJ2-1	-	CASRGTPGEQFF	TGTGCCAGCAGAGGGACCCCGGGGGAGCAGTTCTTC
once	TRBV5-1	TRBJ2-7	-	CASSMQYEQYF	TGCGCCAGCAGCATGCAATACGAGCAGTACTTC
-	TRBV7-9	TRBJ1-1	-	CASSSRGVEAFF	TGTGCCAGCAGCTCCAGGGGTGTTGAAGCTTTCTTT
-	TRBV28	TRBJ2-4	-	CASSSLQVAKNIQYF	TGTGCCAGCAGTTCTCTACAGGTAGCCAAAAACATTCAGTACTTC
-	TRBV6-1	TRBJ2-2	TRBD2	CASRGLADANTGELFF	TGTGCCAGCCGGGGACTAGCAGACGCGAACACCGGGGAGCTGTTTTTT
-	TRBV11-3	TRBJ2-1	TRBD2	CASSLYSQGGYEQFF	TGTGCCAGCAGCTTATATTCCCAGGGAGGGTATGAGCAGTTCTTC
few	TRBV12-3/TRBV12-4	TRBJ1-4	TRBD1	CASGRDRTGEKLFF	TGTGCCAGCGGCCGGGACAGGACGGGAGAAAAACTGTTTTTT
-	TRBV6-1	TRBJ2-3	-	CASSPLGGQKDTQYF	TGTGCCAGCAGTCCTTTGGGGGGGCAAAAAGATACGCAGTATTTT
-	TRBV4-1	TRBJ2-7	-	CASSRQGNSYEQYF	TGCGCCAGCAGCCGGCAGGGGAACTCCTACGAGCAGTACTTC
-	TRBV5-5	TRBJ2-7	TRBD2	CASGLAASYEQYF	TGTGCCAGCGGACTAGCGGCTTCCTACGAGCAGTACTTC
-	TRBV20-1	TRBJ2-3	-	CSEGGATDMQYF	TGCAGTGAGGGGGGGGCTACAGATATGCAGTATTTT
few	TRBV24-1	TRBJ2-6	-	CATSDLKAGANVLTF	TGTGCCACCAGTGATTTGAAGGCTGGGGCCAACGTCCTGACTTTC
few	TRBV5-1	TRBJ1-6	TRBD1	CASSQTRQGAYSPLHF	TGCGCCAGCAGCCAAACCCGACAGGGGGCTTATTCACCCCTCCACTTT
-	TRBV20-1	TRBJ2-1	-	CSAQRVDFEQFF	TGCAGTGCTCAGCGGGTAGATTTTGAGCAGTTCTTC
-	TRBV24-1	TRBJ2-1	TRBD2	CATSDPPSGNSYNEQFF	TGTGCCACCAGTGATCCTCCTAGCGGGAACTCCTACAATGAGCAGTTCTTC
few	TRBV12-3/TRBV12-4	TRBJ2-1	TRBD2	CASSPPGLAGGREQFF	TGTGCCAGCAGTCCCCCAGGACTAGCGGGGGGGCGCGAGCAGTTCTTC
few	TRBV2	TRBJ2-7	-	CASSEVEILASEQYF	TGTGCCAGCAGTGAAGTCGAGATACTGGCCAGCGAGCAGTACTTC
-	TRBV12-3/TRBV12-4	TRBJ2-5	-	CASSPEGWREETQYF	TGTGCCAGCAGTCCAGAGGGGTGGCGGGAAGAGACCCAGTACTTC
-	TRBV7-2	TRBJ2-5	TRBD2	CASSLMGLEGMETQYF	TGTGCCAGCAGCTTAATGGGACTAGAAGGGATGGAGACCCAGTACTTC